This T cell receptor beta chain was recorded in a study of shared clonotypes between healthy human individuals. Study results and limitations: Depth of sequencing was expected to influence donor clonotype sharing.

The germline V gene encodes CDR1 SGHRS and CDR2 YFSETQ. The CDR3 runs to 15 residues. V gave up 0 bases and J gave up 1 base, with 8 bases separating them. Method: immunoSEQ multiplex PCR; TCRdb's copy keeps in-frame clones and lacks some. The sample carries 2,500,000 or so clones, 80% to 95% recorded once. About this clone: The antigen remains unidentified.

The sequenced sample consisted of naive CD4+ T cells from PBMCs. The subset was: CD45RA+ positively selected. V gene TRBV5-1 combines with J gene TRBJ1-5, with TRBD1 as a possible D gene (6 bases). The sequence was collected from a young man in good health. Some clones in this sample may be carry-over from other donors' samples. CDR3: CASSLGDMSNQPQHF. In nucleotides, the CDR3 is TGCGCCAGCAGCTTGGGGGACATGAGCAATCAGCCCCAGCATTTT.